The 20 T cell receptor beta chains reported below all come from one sample, sequenced in a study of identical twins. TCRdb reprocessed the 5' RACE reads with MiXCR, giving one entry per CDR3 protein. The sample has about 1.7 million distinct CDR3 sequences; roughly 35% are singletons. Sequenced material: cord blood. Receptor source: a newborn girl in good health.

The chain couples TRBV20-1 to TRBJ2-1, with D perhaps assigned TRBD1 or TRBD2 (5 bases each). Germline CDR1 and CDR2: DFQATT and SNEGSKA (reference sequence). The CDR3 runs 14 residues. Between the trimmed V and J ends, which lost 1 base and 2 bases, there was a span of 9 bases. The CDR3 region is CSARAGRTYNEQFF. In nucleotides, the CDR3 is TGCAGTGCTAGAGCGGGGCGGACCTACAATGAGCAGTTCTTC.

J is TRBJ1-2 and V is TRBV20-1; D not certain. The CDR3 has 13 amino acids. V dropped 3 bases and J dropped 4 bases, with 12 bases sitting between them. Germline CDR1 is DFQATT and CDR2 is SNEGSKA (reference sequence). The DNA of the CDR3 is TGCAGTGCTAGTTCGGGTAACGGCTATGGCTACACCTTC. It encodes CSASSGNGYGYTF.

This chain uses TRBV29-1 with TRBJ1-4; 10 nucleotides align to TRBD1. Germline V lookup: CDR1 SQVTM, CDR2 ANQGSEA. Trimming cost V 7 bases and J 9 bases; bases outside gene matches: 5. The CDR3 is made up of 12 amino acids. The CDR3 protein is CSATDRGKKLFF. In DNA form, the CDR3 reads TGCAGCGCAACGGACAGGGGGAAAAAACTGTTTTTT.

This clonotype has a handful of counts. The chain recombines TRBV6-5 with TRBJ2-7; D perhaps matches TRBD1 (5 bases). CDR1 and CDR2 (germline): MNHEY, SVGAGI. The V end was cut by 0 bases, the J end by 0 bases, with 12 bases between. CDR3 length equals 16 residues. CDR3 region: CASSYSSGSYSYEQYF. CDR3 bases: TGTGCCAGCAGTTACTCGTCAGGGTCGTACTCCTACGAGCAGTACTTC.

The chain links TRBV12-3 or TRBV12-4 to TRBJ1-3, with 9 bases fitting TRBD1. Unmatched junction bases numbered 0, after V lost 6 bases and J lost 3 bases. This CDR3 is 13 amino acids long. The CDR3 nucleotides read TGTGCCAGCAGGACAGGGGGTGGAAACACCATATATTTT. Its translation: CASRTGGGNTIYF.

This clonotype appeared a single time. This chain links TRBV3-1 with TRBJ1-4; 8 bases agree with TRBD1. Germline V gene sequence: CDR1 LGHDT, CDR2 YNNKEL (reference sequence). Trimming removed 3 bases from V and 11 bases from J; junction bases left unmatched: 14. CDR3 size: 16 residues. CDR3 sequence (DNA): TGTGCCAGCAGCCAGACAGGGGCCCGCTCTCGGGGGAAACTGTTTTTT. Translated: CASSQTGARSRGKLFF.

This clonotype has just a few counts. The J gene is TRBJ2-3, the V gene TRBV6-6; D possibly corresponds to TRBD2 (6 bases). V lost 3 bases to trimming and J lost 2 bases, with 12 bases between them. The CDR3 consists of 15 residues. Looked up from germline, CDR1 is MNHNY and CDR2 is SVGAGI (reference sequence). The CDR3 DNA reads as TGTGCCAGCAGTTATAGGCGGGATGACACAGATACGCAGTATTTT. As protein: CASSYRRDDTDTQYF.

V is TRBV19 and J is TRBJ2-7; D is perhaps TRBD2 (6 bases). Germline assignment: CDR1 LNHDA and CDR2 SQIVND (reference sequence). This CDR3 is built from 16 residues. V was pared by 3 bases and J by 3 bases, with 18 bases between. The CDR3 sequence is CASSMMMAGYLYEQYF. The CDR3 nucleotides read TGTGCCAGTAGTATGATGATGGCGGGATACCTCTACGAGCAGTACTTC.

This rearrangement joins TRBV7-2 to TRBJ2-1; 11 bases are shared with TRBD1. The CDR3 covers 16 residues. The V segment lost 1 base and the J segment 4 bases; nucleotides outside the gene matches: 3. In germline, CDR1 is SGHTA, CDR2 FQGNSA. The CDR3 protein is CASSLGGTGGYNEQFF. The CDR3 DNA is TGTGCCAGCAGCTTAGGCGGGACAGGGGGTTACAATGAGCAGTTCTTC.

This clonotype has a count of ten or more. The chain is built from TRBV15 and TRBJ2-4, with D uncertain. Trimming removed 1 base at V and 2 bases at J, with 12 bases between. CDR1 and CDR2 from the germline V gene are LNHNV and YYDKDF (reference sequence). The CDR3 extends over 16 amino acids. The DNA of the CDR3 is TGTGCCACCAGCAGAGGTGTTCAGGAGTCCAAAAACATTCAGTACTTC. It codes for CATSRGVQESKNIQYF.

This clonotype occurred many times. The rearrangement uses TRBV7-9 and TRBJ2-1; D ambiguous. Looked up from germline, CDR1 is SEHNR and CDR2 is FQNEAQ (reference sequence). This CDR3 spans 12 amino acids. With 5 bases removed from V and 4 bases from J, the gap between germline ends came to 6 bases. For the CDR3, the DNA is TGTGCCAGCAGCGATAAATACAATGAGCAGTTCTTC. Translation: CASSDKYNEQFF.

The V and J genes are TRBV20-1 and TRBJ2-4; 12 bases fit TRBD2. The DNA matches TRBJ2-7 better at its end, which makes the J call doubtful. In germline, CDR1 is DFQATT, CDR2 SNEGSKA (reference sequence). The CDR3 has 15 residues. The CDR3 nucleotides are TGCAGTGCTAGTGGACTAGCGGGACGTAACTACGAGCAGTACTTC. This sequence encodes CSASGLAGRNYEQYF.

CDR3 DNA: TGTGCCATCAGTGACCCCAGCAGACAGGGGGCGAACTATGGCTACACCTTC. Amino acid sequence: CAISDPSRQGANYGYTF. The chain combines TRBV10-3 with TRBJ1-2; TRBD1 matches at 10 bases. With 3 bases clipped from V and 2 bases from J, the junction kept 9 bases outside the gene matches. CDR1 is ENHRY, CDR2 SYGVKD, per germline. This CDR3 is built from 17 residues.

The chain is built from TRBV6-5 and TRBJ1-1; D gene uncertain. There are 14 residues in the CDR3. V gave up 5 bases and J gave up 0 bases, with 10 bases separating them. Germline loops: CDR1 MNHEY, CDR2 SVGAGI. CDR3 DNA: TGTGCCAGCAGTCCCTCGCATATGAACACTGAAGCTTTCTTT. It codes for CASSPSHMNTEAFF.

This clonotype has ten or more counts. The chain uses TRBV29-1 and TRBJ2-6; D ambiguous. CDR1 and CDR2 from the germline V gene are SQVTM and ANQGSEA. This CDR3 spans 15 amino acids. V shed 4 bases and J shed 0 bases, with 10 bases lying between them. The CDR3 region has the DNA TGCAGCGTTGGAACTGGAAGCTCTGGGGCCAACGTCCTGACTTTC. This encodes CSVGTGSSGANVLTF.

The chain is built from TRBV20-1 and TRBJ1-2; no firm D call. Germline V CDR1 and CDR2: DFQATT, SNEGSKA (reference sequence). The CDR3 length is 9 residues. CDR3 loop: CTPNYGYTF. The CDR3 nucleotides are TGCACACCGAACTATGGCTACACCTTC.

The chain employs TRBV7-9 and TRBJ1-4; no firm D call. Germline V CDR1 and CDR2: SEHNR, FQNEAQ (reference sequence). Trimming took 7 bases from V and 5 from J, leaving 14 bases between them. This CDR3 spans 14 amino acids. This chain's CDR3 is CASMDGRPNEKLFF. The DNA of the CDR3 is TGTGCCAGCATGGATGGTAGACCCAATGAAAAACTGTTTTTT.

The V call is TRBV7-9, the J call TRBJ2-1, with TRBD1 matching 8 bases. V was pared by 1 base and J by 10 bases, with 3 bases of the junction left unmatched. CDR1 is SEHNR, CDR2 FQNEAQ, per germline (reference sequence). CDR3 length: 13 amino acids. The CDR3, as DNA: TGTGCCAGCAGCTTAGGGGGACAGGCAGAGCAGTTCTTC. It yields the protein CASSLGGQAEQFF.

The chain couples TRBV5-1 to TRBJ2-1; TRBD2 agrees at 9 bases. This CDR3 spans 19 amino acids. Germline values: CDR1 SGHRS, CDR2 YFSETQ. Losses at the gene ends were 5 bases for V and 0 bases for J; bases not matched to a gene: 15. CDR3 sequence reads: CASRQLSGTSGLSYNEQFF. CDR3 in DNA: TGCGCCAGCAGACAGCTTAGTGGTACTAGCGGGCTCTCCTACAATGAGCAGTTCTTC.

This sequence joins TRBV12-3 or TRBV12-4 and TRBJ2-1; D is perhaps TRBD1 or TRBD2 (5 bases each). Trimming pared 7 bases from V and 2 bases from J, leaving 15 bases between. The CDR3 extends over 15 amino acids. As DNA, the CDR3 is TGTGCCAGCACCATCCGGGACGGTCCCTACAATGAGCAGTTCTTC. This codes for CASTIRDGPYNEQFF.